These 13 T cell receptor beta chains originate from one sample sequenced in a study of T cell changes during pregnancy in multiple sclerosis (dated by TCRdb to the late 2010s). Receptor amplification or capture employed the immunoSEQ multiplex PCR assay. In TCRdb, the immuneACCESS table is reduced to in-frame sequences with V and J assigned. These tables do not hold every clone; where another copy was compared, an unresolved V gene accounts for under half, and the others remain unexplained. The sample table contains fewer than 70,000 clones; only one count was recorded for approximately 92% of them. The ten largest clones capture less than 4% of the sample. Here the sequenced sample was CD8+ T cells from peripheral blood mononuclear cells, taken in the third trimester of pregnancy. Source of these receptors: a female donor in good health, enrolled as a control in a pregnancy study.

The rearrangement links TRBV11-2 to TRBJ2-1, with TRBD1 matching 9 bases. This CDR3 has 15 residues. The V gene end was trimmed by 3 bases and the J gene end by 8 bases; junction bases not matched to a gene: 8. The V gene's germline CDR1 is SGHAT and CDR2 FQNNGV. The CDR3 loop reads CASSLGQGGDHEQFF. The CDR3 coding sequence is TGTGCCAGCAGCTTGGGACAGGGAGGGGATCATGAGCAGTTCTTC.

This clone has only one observation. The V call is TRBV19, the J call TRBJ1-5; 7 bases agree with TRBD1. The V gene end was trimmed by 1 base and the J gene end by 1 base; junction bases not matched to a gene: 13. The CDR3 loop spans 19 amino acids. CDR1 LNHDA and CDR2 SQIVND come from the germline V gene (reference sequence). CDR3 in DNA: TGTGCCAGTAGTATAGCGTCAGTGACAGGGATGGGAAGCAATCAGCCCCAGCATTTT. This translates into CASSIASVTGMGSNQPQHF.

The V gene is TRBV7-2, the J gene TRBJ1-3, with TRBD1 matching 7 bases. The CDR3 totals 14 residues. The junction had 1 base not matched to a gene; V was cut back by 1 base and J by 4 bases. Germline-derived CDR1 and CDR2 are SGHTA and FQGNSA. The CDR3 loop reads CASSLVGQGNTIYF. DNA for the CDR3: TGTGCCAGCAGCTTAGTGGGACAGGGAAACACCATATATTTT.

V is TRBV27 and J is TRBJ1-2, with 10 bases matching TRBD1. The CDR3 contains 13 residues. The germline gives CDR1 MNHEY, CDR2 SMNVEV (reference sequence). After removal of 0 bases from V and 8 bases from J, the junction contained 0 bases not matched to a gene. The CDR3 protein is CASSLSTGGGYTF. CDR3 DNA: TGTGCCAGCAGTTTATCGACAGGGGGCGGCTACACCTTC.

V is TRBV7-9 and J is TRBJ1-1, with a weak D call TRBD1 (6 bases). Germline assignment: CDR1 SEHNR and CDR2 FQNEAQ (reference sequence). The V end was cut by 4 bases, the J end by 0 bases, with 21 bases between. The CDR3 spans 18 residues. The CDR3 coding sequence is TGTGCCAGCAGCTCCAATGTAATAGACAGGACGATGAACACTGAAGCTTTCTTT. Its protein product is CASSSNVIDRTMNTEAFF.

The chain carries TRBV30 and TRBJ2-2; no reliable D call. Looked up from germline, CDR1 is GTSNPN and CDR2 is SVGIG (reference sequence). This CDR3 contains 12 residues. V dropped 3 bases and J dropped 6 bases, with 8 bases sitting between them. The chain's CDR3 is CAWRFPPGELFF. CDR3 in DNA: TGTGCCTGGAGATTTCCTCCCGGGGAGCTGTTTTTT.

The chain uses TRBV4-3 and TRBJ2-7; TRBD1 is a possible D gene (6 bases). Trimming took 0 bases from V and 1 from J, leaving 13 bases between them. The length of the CDR3 is 16 residues. CDR1 LGHNA and CDR2 YSLEER come from the germline V gene. The CDR3 sequence is CASSQDWQGSSYEQYF. The CDR3 nucleotides read TGCGCCAGCAGCCAAGATTGGCAGGGGTCGTCCTACGAGCAGTACTTC.

CDR3 sequence: CASSISLPSGVFF. The CDR3 nucleotides read TGTGCCAGTAGTATAAGCCTCCCCAGCGGAGTTTTCTTT. This chain connects TRBV19 to TRBJ1-1; D not resolved. The V end lost 2 bases, the J end lost 13 bases, and 17 bases lay between the germline ends. This CDR3 is 13 amino acids long. Germline loops: CDR1 LNHDA, CDR2 SQIVND (reference sequence).

The J gene is TRBJ2-3, the V gene TRBV6-4; 14 bases line up with TRBD2. The CDR3 extends over 19 amino acids. V lost 0 bases and J lost 4; bases outside the gene matches: 9. Germline loops: CDR1 MRHNA, CDR2 SNTAGT. As DNA, the CDR3 is TGTGCCAGCAGTGACTCGGGGACTAGCGGGGGCGCGGCGGCAGATACGCAGTATTTT. It encodes CASSDSGTSGGAAADTQYF.

The chain recombines TRBV7-8 with TRBJ2-3, with D tentatively TRBD1 (6 bases). The CDR3 spans 16 residues. Germline V gene lookup returns CDR1 SGHVS and CDR2 FQNEAQ. V was trimmed by 5 bases and J by 5 bases, leaving 20 bases between them. The CDR3 DNA is TGTGCCAGCAGCCCAAGGACAGCCAGCATAGGAGATACGCAGTATTTT. It translates to CASSPRTASIGDTQYF. Full variable domain (remainder filled in from reference TRBV7-8 and TRBJ2-3): GAGVSQSPRYKVAKRGQDVALRCDPISGHVSLFWYQQALGQGPEFLTYFQNEAQLDKSGLPSDRFFAERPEGSVSTLKIQRTQQEDSAVYLCASSPRTASIGDTQYFGPGTRLTVL.

This clone was detected once. V is TRBV29-1 and J is TRBJ1-2; D remains unclear. The CDR3 is 12 amino acids. Germline V gene sequence: CDR1 SQVTM, CDR2 ANQGSEA. The V gene lost 3 bases and the J gene lost 3 bases, with 8 bases spanning the gap. The CDR3 DNA is TGCAGCGTTGAGGTGGGCGACTATGGCTACACCTTC. Translating gives CSVEVGDYGYTF. Full variable domain (rest looked up from reference TRBV29-1 and TRBJ1-2): SAVISQKPSRDICQRGTSLTIQCQVDSQVTMMFWYRQQPGQSLTLIATANQGSEATYESGFVIDKFPISRPNLTFSTLTVSNMSPEDSSIYLCSVEVGDYGYTFGSGTRLTVV.

V usage is TRBV7-2 and J usage is TRBJ2-5; 8 nucleotides agree with TRBD1. Germline V gene lookup returns CDR1 SGHTA and CDR2 FQGNSA. The ends lost 4 bases at V and 2 bases at J; junction bases unmatched: 6. CDR3 length: 15 residues. CDR3 DNA: TGTGCCAGCAGCTCAAGACAGGGGATACAAGAGACCCAGTACTTC. This translates into CASSSRQGIQETQYF. The variable domain in full, with the rest retrieved from reference TRBV7-2 and TRBJ2-5, is GAGVSQSPSNKVTEKGKDVELRCDPISGHTALYWYRQSLGQGLEFLIYFQGNSAPDKSGLPSDRFSAERTGGSVSTLTIQRTQQEDSAVYLCASSSRQGIQETQYFGPGTRLLVL.

The V call is TRBV30, the J call TRBJ1-1; TRBD1 is a possible D gene (6 bases). Germline CDR1 and CDR2: GTSNPN and SVGIG (reference sequence). This CDR3 has 12 amino acids. The ends were cut back, 5 bases at V and 11 bases at J, with 18 bases in the middle. The chain's CDR3 is CAWSDGAGDAFF. In DNA form, the CDR3 reads TGTGCCTGGTCGGACGGGGCAGGGGATGCTTTCTTT. Looking up the rest from reference TRBV30 and TRBJ1-1 gives the full variable domain: SQTIHQWPATLVQPVGSPLSLECTVEGTSNPNLYWYRQAAGRGLQLLFYSVGIGQISSEVPQNLSASRPQDRQFILSSKKLLLSDSGFYLCAWSDGAGDAFFGQGTRLTVV.